This T cell receptor (beta chain) was captured by sequencing in a study of blood T cell repertoires in COVID-19. Study background: Nucleic acid was either cDNA or gDNA, and it came from T cells, B-cell-depleted T cells, or PBMCs.

Assay: immunoSEQ multiplex PCR; the TCRdb copy retains only in-frame clones and omits some. The repertoire holds under 70,000 clones, with roughly 87% as singletons. The V gene end was trimmed by 1 base and the J gene end by 1 base; junction bases not matched to a gene: 10. Germline loops: CDR1 KGHSH, CDR2 LQKENI. CDR3 length equals 18 residues. The receptor comes from a woman younger than 30 with acute or convalescent COVID-19. The chain has TRBV18 and TRBJ2-3; 8 bases fit TRBD2. The sample was peripheral blood. CDR3 DNA sequence: TGTGCCAGCTCACCACGACGGGGTCTAGCGGGCCGCACAGATACGCAGTATTTT. As protein: CASSPRRGLAGRTDTQYF.